This is a list of T cell receptor beta chains from one sample in a study of blood T cell repertoires in COVID-19. Measured with immunoSEQ multiplex PCR; TCRdb has only the in-frame clones, and not every one. This table has over 50,000 clones, about nine tenths appearing once. The specimen sequenced was peripheral blood. The receptors here all came from a man older than 75 with acute or convalescent COVID-19. Both conserved end residues are part of each CDR3. The D gene is left open where the match is weak. Size is omitted from some rows. Given values are once, few, many or a class for expanded clones.

>TRBJ1-4|.|TRBV27|.
CASASGYGEKLFF
TGTGCCAGCGCTAGCGGGTACGGAGAAAAACTGTTTTTT
>TRBJ2-3|.|TRBV9|TRBD2
CASSVGMWSGGRTSTDTQYF
TGTGCCAGCAGCGTAGGAATGTGGAGCGGGGGCCGTACTAGCACAGATACGCAGTATTTT
>TRBJ1-2|.|TRBV18|.
CASAPGGRSYGYTF
TGTGCCAGCGCGCCGGGGGGGCGCAGCTATGGCTACACCTTC
>TRBJ1-4|few|TRBV7-9|TRBD1
CASRSGTATNEKLFF
TGTGCCAGCAGGTCCGGGACAGCAACTAATGAAAAACTGTTTTTT
>TRBJ1-2|.|TRBV5-1|.
CASSRGIRDVDGYTF
TGCGCCAGCAGCCGGGGGATCCGGGACGTTGATGGCTACACCTTC
>TRBJ1-6|.|TRBV6-5|TRBD1
CASSTRTGGGSPLHF
TGTGCCAGCAGTACGCGGACAGGGGGCGGGTCACCCCTCCACTTT
>TRBJ1-1|.|TRBV14|TRBD1
CASSYTGGHTEAFF
TGTGCCAGCAGCTATACAGGGGGGCACACTGAAGCTTTCTTT
>TRBJ1-1|few|TRBV19|.
CASSPRGTANTEAFF
TGTGCCAGTAGTCCCCGTGGTACAGCGAACACTGAAGCTTTCTTT
>TRBJ1-1|.|TRBV19|.
CATRGLWAEAFF
TGTGCCACTCGGGGACTTTGGGCTGAAGCTTTCTTT
>TRBJ2-7|once|TRBV5-1|.
CASSQGLLGTSYEQYF
TGCGCCAGCAGCCAGGGACTCCTGGGGACTTCCTACGAGCAGTACTTC
>TRBJ2-7|.|TRBV7-9|.
CASSPGQPSYEQYF
TGTGCCAGCAGCCCAGGACAGCCCTCCTACGAGCAGTACTTC